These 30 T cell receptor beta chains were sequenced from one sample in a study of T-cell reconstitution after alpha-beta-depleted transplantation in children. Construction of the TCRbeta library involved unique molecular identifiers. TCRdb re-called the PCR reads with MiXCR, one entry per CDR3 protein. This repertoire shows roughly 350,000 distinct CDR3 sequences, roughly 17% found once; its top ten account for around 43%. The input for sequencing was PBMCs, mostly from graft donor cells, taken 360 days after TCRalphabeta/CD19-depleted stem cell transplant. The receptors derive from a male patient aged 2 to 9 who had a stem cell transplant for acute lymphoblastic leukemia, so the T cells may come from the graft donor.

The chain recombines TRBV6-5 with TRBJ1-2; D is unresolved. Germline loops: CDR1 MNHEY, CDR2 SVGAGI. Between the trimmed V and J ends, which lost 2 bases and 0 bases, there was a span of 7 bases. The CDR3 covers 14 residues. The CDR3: CASSYRTTNYGYTF. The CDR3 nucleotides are TGTGCCAGCAGTTACAGGACTACTAACTATGGCTACACCTTC.

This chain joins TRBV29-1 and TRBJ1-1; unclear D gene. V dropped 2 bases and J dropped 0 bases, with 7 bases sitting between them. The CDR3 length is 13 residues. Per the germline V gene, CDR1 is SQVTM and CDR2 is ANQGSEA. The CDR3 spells CSVESQLNTEAFF. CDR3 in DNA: TGCAGCGTTGAAAGCCAGCTGAACACTGAAGCTTTCTTT.

CDR3 sequence: CASSALAGGAYEQYF. The CDR3 region has the DNA TGTGCCAGCAGTGCTCTAGCGGGAGGGGCCTACGAGCAGTACTTC. V usage is TRBV6-1 and J usage is TRBJ2-7; 12 nucleotides line up with TRBD2. Germline CDR1 reads MNHNS; CDR2 reads SASEGT. V shed 4 bases and J 2 bases; nucleotides not matched to a gene: 3. There are 15 residues in the CDR3.

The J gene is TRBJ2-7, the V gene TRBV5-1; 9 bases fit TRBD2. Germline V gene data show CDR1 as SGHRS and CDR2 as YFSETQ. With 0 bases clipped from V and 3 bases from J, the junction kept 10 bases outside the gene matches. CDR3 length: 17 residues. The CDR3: CASSLAAGSGSLYEQYF. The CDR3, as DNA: TGCGCCAGCAGCTTGGCGGCGGGTAGCGGGAGCCTCTACGAGCAGTACTTC.

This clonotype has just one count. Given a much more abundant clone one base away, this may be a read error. This CDR3 reads CASSQIGLFWGATNEKVFF. For the CDR3, the DNA is TGCGCCAGCAGCCAGATTGGGTTATTCTGGGGGGCAACTAATGAAAAAGTGTTTTTT. The chain combines TRBV4-3 with TRBJ1-4; D might be TRBD1 (6 bases). Germline V gene data show CDR1 as LGHNA and CDR2 as YSLEER. The CDR3 extends over 19 amino acids.

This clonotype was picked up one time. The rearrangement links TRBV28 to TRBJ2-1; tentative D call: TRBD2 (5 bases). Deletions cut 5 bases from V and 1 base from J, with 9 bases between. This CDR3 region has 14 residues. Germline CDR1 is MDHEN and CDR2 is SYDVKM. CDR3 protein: CASSKLESYNEQFF. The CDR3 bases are TGTGCCAGCAGTAAACTAGAGTCCTACAATGAGCAGTTCTTC.

CDR3: CATRGPWTSGSYNEQFF. The CDR3 DNA sequence: TGTGCCACCAGAGGGCCCTGGACTAGCGGGTCTTACAATGAGCAGTTCTTC. The chain uses TRBV15 and TRBJ2-1; 11 bases map to TRBD2. Germline CDR1 LNHNV, CDR2 YYDKDF (reference sequence). This CDR3 has 17 residues. The V and J ends lost 6 bases and 4 bases, in that order; junction bases with no gene match: 11. Complete variable domain (other parts from reference TRBV15 and TRBJ2-1): DAMVIQNPRYQVTQFGKPVTLSCSQTLNHNVMYWYQQKSSQAPKLLFHYYDKDFNNEADTPDNFQSRRPNTSFCFLDIRSPGLGDTAMYLCATRGPWTSGSYNEQFFGPGTRLTVL.

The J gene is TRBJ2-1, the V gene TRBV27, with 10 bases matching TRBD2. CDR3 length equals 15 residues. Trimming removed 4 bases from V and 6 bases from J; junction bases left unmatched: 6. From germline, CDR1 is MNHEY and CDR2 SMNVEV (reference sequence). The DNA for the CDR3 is TGTGCCAGCAGTTCCCTAGCGGGAGTTCGCAATGAGCAGTTCTTC. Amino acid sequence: CASSSLAGVRNEQFF.

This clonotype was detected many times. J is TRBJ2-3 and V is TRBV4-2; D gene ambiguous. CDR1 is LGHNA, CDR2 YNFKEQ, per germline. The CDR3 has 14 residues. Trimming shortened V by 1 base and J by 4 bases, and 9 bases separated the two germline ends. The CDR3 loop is CASSQGPRADTQYF. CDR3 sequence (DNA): TGTGCCAGCAGCCAAGGCCCAAGAGCAGATACGCAGTATTTT.

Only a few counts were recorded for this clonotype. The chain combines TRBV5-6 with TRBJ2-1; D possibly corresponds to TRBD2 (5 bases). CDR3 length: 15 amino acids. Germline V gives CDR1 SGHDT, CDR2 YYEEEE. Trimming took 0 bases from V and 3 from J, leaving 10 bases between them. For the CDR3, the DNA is TGTGCCAGCAGCTTGGGAGCGGAGGTCTACAATGAGCAGTTCTTC. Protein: CASSLGAEVYNEQFF.

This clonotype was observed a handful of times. CDR3 loop: CASMDRGFFTSYNEQFF. Written as DNA, the CDR3 is TGTGCCAGCATGGACAGGGGGTTTTTTACCTCCTACAATGAGCAGTTCTTC. The rearrangement links TRBV6-1 to TRBJ2-1, with 10 bases matching TRBD1. The germline CDR1 and CDR2 sequences are MNHNS and SASEGT. The length of the CDR3 is 17 residues. V shed 7 bases, J shed 0 bases, and the junction held 9 bases outside the gene matches.

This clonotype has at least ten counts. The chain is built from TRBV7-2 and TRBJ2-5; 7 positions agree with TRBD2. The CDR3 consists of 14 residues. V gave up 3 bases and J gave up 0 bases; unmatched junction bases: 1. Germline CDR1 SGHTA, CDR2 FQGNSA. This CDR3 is CASSFGGYQETQYF. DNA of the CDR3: TGTGCCAGCAGCTTCGGGGGGTACCAAGAGACCCAGTACTTC.

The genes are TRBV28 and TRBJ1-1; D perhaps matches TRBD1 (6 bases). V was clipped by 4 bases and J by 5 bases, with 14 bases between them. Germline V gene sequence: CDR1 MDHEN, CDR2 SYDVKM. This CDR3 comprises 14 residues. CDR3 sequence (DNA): TGTGCCAGCAGTTCCCTGACCCAGGGGACTGAAGCTTTCTTT. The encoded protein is CASSSLTQGTEAFF.

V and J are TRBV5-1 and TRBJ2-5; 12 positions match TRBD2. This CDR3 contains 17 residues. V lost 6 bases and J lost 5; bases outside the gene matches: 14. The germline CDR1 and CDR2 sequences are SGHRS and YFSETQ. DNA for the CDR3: TGCGCCAGCAATCCTAGCGGGAGGGCAGGGGGTTTGGAGACCCAGTACTTC. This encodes CASNPSGRAGGLETQYF.

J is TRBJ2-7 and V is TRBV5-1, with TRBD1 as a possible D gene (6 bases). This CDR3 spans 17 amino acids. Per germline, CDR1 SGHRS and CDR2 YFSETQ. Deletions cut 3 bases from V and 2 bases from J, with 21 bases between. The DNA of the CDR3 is TGCGCCAGCAGCTCCTCCGGGCAGGGGTACCTCACCTACGAGCAGTACTTC. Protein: CASSSSGQGYLTYEQYF.

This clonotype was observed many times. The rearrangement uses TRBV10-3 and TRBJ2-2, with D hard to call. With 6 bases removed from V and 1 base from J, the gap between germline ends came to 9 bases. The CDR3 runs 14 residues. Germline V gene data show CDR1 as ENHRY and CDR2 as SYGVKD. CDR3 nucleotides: TGTGCCATCAGAACGGGTTTGAACACCGGGGAGCTGTTTTTT. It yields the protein CAIRTGLNTGELFF.

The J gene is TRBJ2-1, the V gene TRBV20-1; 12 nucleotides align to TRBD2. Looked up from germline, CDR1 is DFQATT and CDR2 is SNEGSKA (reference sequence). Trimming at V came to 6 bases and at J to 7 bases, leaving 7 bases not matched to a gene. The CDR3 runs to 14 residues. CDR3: CSATTSGSLNEQFF. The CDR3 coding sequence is TGCAGTGCAACGACTAGCGGGAGTCTAAATGAGCAGTTCTTC.

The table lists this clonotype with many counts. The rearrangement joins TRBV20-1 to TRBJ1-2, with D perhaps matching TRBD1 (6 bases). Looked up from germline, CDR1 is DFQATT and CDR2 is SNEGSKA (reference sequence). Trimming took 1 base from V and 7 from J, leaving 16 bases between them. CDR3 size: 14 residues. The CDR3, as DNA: TGCAGTGCTAGAGCTGGATTGGGGGCGACTGGCTACACCTTC. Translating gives CSARAGLGATGYTF.

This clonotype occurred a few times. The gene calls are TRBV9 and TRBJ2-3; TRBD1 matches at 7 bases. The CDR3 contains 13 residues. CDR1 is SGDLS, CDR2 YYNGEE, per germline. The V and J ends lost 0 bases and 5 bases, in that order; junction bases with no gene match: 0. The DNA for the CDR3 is TGTGCCAGCAGCGTAGGGGACAGAGATACGCAGTATTTT. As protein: CASSVGDRDTQYF.

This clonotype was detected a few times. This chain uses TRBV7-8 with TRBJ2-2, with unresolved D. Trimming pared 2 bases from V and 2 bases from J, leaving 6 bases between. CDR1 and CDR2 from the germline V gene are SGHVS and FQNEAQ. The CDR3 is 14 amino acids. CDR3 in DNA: TGTGCCAGCAGCTTACACGGAAACACCGGGGAGCTGTTTTTT. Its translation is CASSLHGNTGELFF. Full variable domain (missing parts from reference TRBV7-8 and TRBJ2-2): GAGVSQSPRYKVAKRGQDVALRCDPISGHVSLFWYQQALGQGPEFLTYFQNEAQLDKSGLPSDRFFAERPEGSVSTLKIQRTQQEDSAVYLCASSLHGNTGELFFGEGSRLTVL.

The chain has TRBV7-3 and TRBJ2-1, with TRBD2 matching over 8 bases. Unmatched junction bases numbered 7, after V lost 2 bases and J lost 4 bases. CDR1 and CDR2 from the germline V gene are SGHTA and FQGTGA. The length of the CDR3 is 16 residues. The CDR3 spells CASSLSGAGGYNEQFF. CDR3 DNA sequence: TGTGCCAGCAGCTTATCAGGGGCGGGGGGATACAATGAGCAGTTCTTC.

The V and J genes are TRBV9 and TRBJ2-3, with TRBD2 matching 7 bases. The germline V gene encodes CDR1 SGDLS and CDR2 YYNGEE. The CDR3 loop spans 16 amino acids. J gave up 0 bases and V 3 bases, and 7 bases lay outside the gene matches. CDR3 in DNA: TGTGCCAGCAGCGCCCACGGGGGGACTAGCACAGATACGCAGTATTTT. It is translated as CASSAHGGTSTDTQYF.

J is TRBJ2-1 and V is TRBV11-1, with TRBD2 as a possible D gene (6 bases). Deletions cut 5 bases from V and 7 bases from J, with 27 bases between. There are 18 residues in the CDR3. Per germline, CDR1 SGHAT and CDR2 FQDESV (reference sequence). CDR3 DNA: TGTGCCAGCAGCCTGGACTTAACTACCCTTATCGCGGGGAATGAGCAGTTCTTC. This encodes CASSLDLTTLIAGNEQFF.

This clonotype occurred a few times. The CDR3 region is CSVLRTSGRRETQYF. The CDR3 DNA sequence: TGCAGCGTCCTCCGGACTAGCGGGAGGAGAGAGACCCAGTACTTC. The chain employs TRBV29-1 and TRBJ2-5, with 14 bases that match TRBD2. V shed 6 bases and J 4 bases; nucleotides not matched to a gene: 7. The germline V gene encodes CDR1 SQVTM and CDR2 ANQGSEA. This CDR3 is 15 amino acids long.

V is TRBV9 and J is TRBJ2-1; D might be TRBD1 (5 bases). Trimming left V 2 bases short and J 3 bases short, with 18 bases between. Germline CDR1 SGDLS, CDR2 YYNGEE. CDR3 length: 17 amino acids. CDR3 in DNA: TGTGCCAGCAGCGTTGGCCCCCTAGTAAGGGGCTACAATGAGCAGTTCTTC. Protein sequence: CASSVGPLVRGYNEQFF.

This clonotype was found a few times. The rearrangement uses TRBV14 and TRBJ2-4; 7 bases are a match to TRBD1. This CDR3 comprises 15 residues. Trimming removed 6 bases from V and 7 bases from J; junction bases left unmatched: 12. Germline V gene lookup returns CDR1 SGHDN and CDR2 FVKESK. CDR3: CASSLTRQGRNIQYF. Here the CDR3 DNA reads TGTGCCAGCAGTCTAACCCGACAGGGACGGAACATTCAGTACTTC.

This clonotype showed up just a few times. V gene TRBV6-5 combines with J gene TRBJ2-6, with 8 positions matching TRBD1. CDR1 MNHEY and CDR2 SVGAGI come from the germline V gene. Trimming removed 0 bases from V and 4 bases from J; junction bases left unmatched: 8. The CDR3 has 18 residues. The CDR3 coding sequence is TGTGCCAGCAGTTACTCGAGCAGGGGGCTCGTAGGGGCCAACGTCCTGACTTTC. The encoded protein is CASSYSSRGLVGANVLTF.

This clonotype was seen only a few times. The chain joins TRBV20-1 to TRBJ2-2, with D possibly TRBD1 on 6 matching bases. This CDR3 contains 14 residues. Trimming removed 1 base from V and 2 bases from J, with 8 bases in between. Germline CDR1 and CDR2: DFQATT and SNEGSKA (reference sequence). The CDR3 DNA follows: TGCAGTGCTAGAGCGGACAGAAACACCGGGGAGCTGTTTTTT. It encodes CSARADRNTGELFF.

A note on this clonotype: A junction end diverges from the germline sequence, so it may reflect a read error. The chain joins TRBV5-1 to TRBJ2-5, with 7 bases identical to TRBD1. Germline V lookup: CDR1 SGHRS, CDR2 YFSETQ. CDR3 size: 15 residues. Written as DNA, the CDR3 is TGCGCCAGCAGGTTGGGGGTTCAACAGGGGGAGACCCAGTACTTC. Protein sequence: CASRLGVQQGETQYF.

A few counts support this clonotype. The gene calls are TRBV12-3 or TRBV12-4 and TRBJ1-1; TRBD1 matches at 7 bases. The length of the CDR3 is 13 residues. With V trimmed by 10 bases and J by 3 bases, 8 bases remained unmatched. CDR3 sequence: CATRQGSDTEAFF. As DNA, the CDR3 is TGTGCCACACGACAGGGCAGCGACACTGAAGCTTTCTTT.